This is a list of T cell receptor beta chains from one sample in a study of CD8 T cells in ankylosing spondylitis. TCRdb called the 5' RACE reads again in MiXCR, with one record for every CDR3 protein. The table has under 950,000 distinct CDR3 sequences, roughly 19% seen once; the top ten hold about a fifth. Material for sequencing was blood, either unsorted or a sorted T cell fraction (not recorded which). All receptors come from a male donor with ankylosing spondylitis. Both conserved end residues are part of each CDR3. Each record gives: clone size, D gene, J gene, V gene, CDR3 protein, CDR3 DNA. D genes are given only for firm matches. Expanded clones are given a class, and other clones once, few, many or no size at all.

>.|.|TRBJ2-3|TRBV11-2
CASSLPGALDTQYF
TGTGCCAGCAGCTTACCGGGGGCCTTGGATACGCAGTATTTT
>.|TRBD2|TRBJ2-5|TRBV5-1
CASSEGTNQETQYF
TGCGCCAGCAGCGAGGGGACTAACCAAGAGACCCAGTACTTC
>many|.|TRBJ2-1|TRBV29-1
CSVDAVGGPSNEQFF
TGCAGCGTTGACGCTGTGGGGGGCCCGTCCAATGAGCAGTTCTTC
>few|.|TRBJ2-3|TRBV29-1
CSADPLATDTQYF
TGCAGCGCCGATCCCCTAGCGACCGATACGCAGTATTTT
>few|.|TRBJ2-1|TRBV12-3/TRBV12-4
CASSFGSGSLEQFF
.
>few|.|TRBJ1-1|TRBV11-1
CASSPTRDIWDTNTEAFF
TGTGCCAGCAGCCCTACGCGGGACATCTGGGATACAAACACTGAAGCTTTCTTT
>few|TRBD1|TRBJ2-7|TRBV7-9
CASSTGTGPYEQYF
TGTGCCAGCAGCACCGGGACAGGGCCCTACGAGCAGTACTTC
>few|TRBD1|TRBJ1-6|TRBV2
CARTGTGKNSPLHF
TGTGCCAGGACCGGGACAGGGAAGAATTCACCCCTCCACTTT
>.|.|TRBJ1-5|TRBV7-9
CASSRVGQGIQPQHF
TGTGCCAGCAGCCGAGTGGGGCAGGGGATTCAGCCCCAGCATTTT
>.|.|TRBJ2-2|TRBV20-1
CSAPHPGGTGELFF
TGCAGTGCTCCTCACCCTGGGGGCACCGGGGAGCTGTTTTTT
>.|TRBD2|TRBJ2-5|TRBV20-1
CSSLNRGGPSETQYF
TGCAGTTCCCTCAACCGGGGGGGCCCTTCAGAGACCCAGTACTTC
>few|.|TRBJ1-1|TRBV7-9
CASSSGRGAPEAFF
TGTGCCAGCAGCTCAGGACGGGGGGCACCCGAAGCTTTCTTT
>.|.|TRBJ2-3|TRBV13
CASSRSTRGSTDTQYF
TGTGCCAGCAGCCGAAGTACCAGAGGTAGCACAGATACGCAGTATTTT
>.|.|TRBJ2-6|TRBV7-9
CASSLPASGANVLTF
TGTGCCAGCAGCTTACCCGCCTCTGGGGCCAACGTCCTGACTTTC
>.|.|TRBJ2-7|TRBV27
CASSLQGTGEQYF
TGTGCCAGCAGTTTACAGGGTACTGGGGAGCAGTACTTC
>.|.|TRBJ2-7|TRBV18
CASQLQSSYEQYF
TGTGCCAGCCAGCTACAGAGCTCCTACGAGCAGTACTTC
>.|.|TRBJ1-3|TRBV29-1
CSVATVSGNTIYF
TGCAGCGTTGCGACAGTCTCTGGAAACACCATATATTTT
>.|TRBD2|TRBJ2-5|TRBV3-1
CASSHWGGSASETQYF
TGTGCCAGCAGCCACTGGGGGGGGTCGGCATCAGAGACCCAGTACTTC